This record covers a single TCR beta chain. The source of the sample is a study of blood T cell repertoires in COVID-19. This table comes from immunoSEQ multiplex PCR, and its TCRdb copy is limited to in-frame clones, with some not included. The sample has 55,000 to 70,000 clones; 65% to 85% are singletons. From germline, CDR1 is LNHDA and CDR2 SQIVND (reference sequence). V was clipped by 7 bases and J by 6 bases; unmatched bases: 6. The CDR3 spans 14 residues. Material for sequencing was peripheral blood. The source is a man in his sixties with acute or convalescent COVID-19. This chain links TRBV19 with TRBJ2-1, with 10 bases aligning to TRBD2. The CDR3 protein is CASTRAGGPNEQFF. DNA of the CDR3: TGTGCCAGTACCCGAGCGGGGGGGCCCAATGAGCAGTTCTTC.